The 15 T cell receptor beta chains below were found in one sample sequenced in a study of blood T cell repertoires in COVID-19. Clones were sequenced by immunoSEQ multiplex PCR, and TCRdb holds only the in-frame ones, with some missing. This table has some 220,000 clones, roughly 80% appearing once. Sequenced: peripheral blood. Receptors originate from a woman aged 80 or over with active or convalescent COVID-19.

This chain links TRBV6-5 with TRBJ1-2; TRBD1 aligns across 10 bases. V was clipped by 6 bases and J by 3 bases; unmatched bases: 7. CDR1 MNHEY and CDR2 SVGAGI come from the germline V gene. The CDR3 has 15 residues. CDR3 in amino acids: CASSPGTGVHYGYTF. The CDR3 DNA sequence: TGTGCCAGCAGCCCCGGGACAGGGGTACACTATGGCTACACCTTC.

The CDR3 bases are TGTGCCAGCAGCACAGGGACAGGGTCATGGAAGGATGGCTACACCTTC. It specifies CASSTGTGSWKDGYTF. V and J are TRBV5-4 and TRBJ1-2; 9 bases line up with TRBD1. The CDR3 loop spans 16 amino acids. From germline, CDR1 is SGHNT and CDR2 YYREEE (reference sequence). The J segment lost 6 bases and the V segment lost 4 bases, leaving 13 bases of the junction unmatched.

This clone appeared a single time. The chain carries TRBV6-2 or TRBV6-3 and TRBJ1-1; D gene ambiguous. The germline V gene encodes CDR1 MNHEY and CDR2 SVGEGT. The germline V and J ends were trimmed by 2 bases and 1 base, with 14 bases remaining between them. The CDR3 is made up of 16 amino acids. CDR3 sequence reads: CASSYRRSATNTEAFF. CDR3 DNA sequence: TGTGCCAGCAGTTACAGGAGATCGGCAACGAACACTGAAGCTTTCTTT.

The chain combines TRBV27 with TRBJ1-5; D is unresolved. The CDR3 contains 12 residues. Trimming took off 5 bases at V and 2 bases at J, with 4 bases between the two ends. The V gene's germline CDR1 is MNHEY and CDR2 SMNVEV (reference sequence). CDR3 sequence reads: CASSPRNQPQHF. The CDR3 bases are TGTGCCAGCAGTCCTCGCAATCAGCCCCAGCATTTT.

The V and J genes are TRBV5-1 and TRBJ1-2, with D possibly matching TRBD1 (6 bases). The V end was cut by 4 bases, the J end by 4 bases, with 11 bases between. The germline CDR1 and CDR2 sequences are SGHRS and YFSETQ. This CDR3 region has 13 residues. DNA for the CDR3: TGCGCCAGCAGCACAGGGACGGGCTATGGCTACACCTTC. Amino acids: CASSTGTGYGYTF. The whole variable domain, filled in from reference TRBV5-1 and TRBJ1-2, reads KAGVTQTPRYLIKTRGQQVTLSCSPISGHRSVSWYQQTPGQGLQFLFEYFSETQRNKGNFPGRFSGRQFSNSRSEMNVSTLELGDSALYLCASSTGTGYGYTFGSGTRLTVV.

The rearrangement joins TRBV6-6 to TRBJ2-5; TRBD2 might be the D (5 bases). The CDR3 spans 13 residues. Germline V CDR1 and CDR2: MNHNY, SVGAGI (reference sequence). V shed 7 bases and J shed 4 bases, with 13 bases lying between them. CDR3: CASIRGSGETQYF. The CDR3 DNA reads TGTGCCAGCATACGGGGTAGTGGAGAGACCCAGTACTTC.

A single count supports this clone. V is TRBV10-2 and J is TRBJ1-2; possibly TRBD1 for D (6 bases). Germline values: CDR1 WSHSY, CDR2 SAAADI. The CDR3 covers 13 residues. With 5 bases removed from V and 6 bases from J, the gap between germline ends came to 13 bases. The CDR3 bases are TGCGCCAGCAGTTCCCGGGGGGCGCATGGCTACACCTTC. Translation: CASSSRGAHGYTF.

CDR3 DNA: TGTGCCAGCAGCTTACAGGGCGTCTACGAGCAGTACTTC. Its protein is CASSLQGVYEQYF. This chain connects TRBV7-9 to TRBJ2-7, with D possibly matching TRBD1 (5 bases). This CDR3 is 13 amino acids long. The V gene's germline CDR1 is SEHNR and CDR2 FQNEAQ (reference sequence). V was clipped by 2 bases and J by 3 bases, with 8 bases between them.

The genes are TRBV4-2 and TRBJ2-4, with a weak D call TRBD1 (6 bases). The CDR3 covers 16 residues. The germline CDR1 and CDR2 sequences are LGHNA and YNFKEQ. V was pared by 0 bases and J by 0 bases, with 9 bases between. The CDR3 spells CASSQEWTVAKNIQYF. CDR3 nucleotides: TGTGCCAGCAGCCAAGAATGGACAGTAGCCAAAAACATTCAGTACTTC.

The CDR3 coding sequence is TGTGCCTGGGACAGGGAAGGTACGCAGTATTTT. Translated, it gives CAWDREGTQYF. The rearrangement links TRBV30 to TRBJ2-3; 7 bases line up with TRBD1. The V gene's germline CDR1 is GTSNPN and CDR2 SVGIG (reference sequence). This CDR3 region has 11 residues. V dropped 5 bases and J dropped 8; count of bases not matched to a gene: 4.

The chain links TRBV9 to TRBJ2-1; 9 nucleotides match TRBD2. Germline loops: CDR1 SGDLS, CDR2 YYNGEE. V was clipped by 4 bases and J by 4 bases; unmatched bases: 9. There are 16 residues in the CDR3. The CDR3 DNA reads as TGTGCCAGCAGCCCCCGTTGGCGGGGGGGTTACAATGAGCAGTTCTTC. It codes for CASSPRWRGGYNEQFF.

V gene TRBV6-6 combines with J gene TRBJ2-5, with D perhaps matching TRBD1 (6 bases). Germline V gene data show CDR1 as MNHNY and CDR2 as SVGAGI (reference sequence). V lost 6 bases and J 5 bases, leaving 13 bases between the germline ends. CDR3 length equals 13 residues. The CDR3 DNA reads as TGTGCCAGCAGCACTCTACAGGGTGAGACCCAGTACTTC. Translation: CASSTLQGETQYF.

The V gene is TRBV19, the J gene TRBJ2-5; possible D gene TRBD1, 6 bases. The germline V gene encodes CDR1 LNHDA and CDR2 SQIVND (reference sequence). V lost 3 bases, J lost 4 bases, and 15 bases lay in between. The CDR3 spans 15 residues. The CDR3 region is CASSIWGLAGETQYF. Here the CDR3 DNA reads TGTGCCAGTAGTATTTGGGGGCTAGCCGGAGAGACCCAGTACTTC.

This chain connects TRBV6-5 to TRBJ1-2; possibly TRBD1 for D (6 bases). Germline V gives CDR1 MNHEY, CDR2 SVGAGI. V shed 5 bases and J shed 4 bases, with 17 bases lying between them. CDR3 length: 15 residues. The CDR3 DNA reads as TGTGCCAGCAGTCTAAACCGGGACAACTCCTATGGCTACACCTTC. Translating it yields CASSLNRDNSYGYTF.

This clone occurred a few times. The CDR3 DNA reads as TGCGCCAGCAGCTTGGATCCGGCAGGCCCCTACGAGCAGTACTTC. Encoded protein: CASSLDPAGPYEQYF. The genes are TRBV5-1 and TRBJ2-7; D remains ambiguous. Germline V lookup: CDR1 SGHRS, CDR2 YFSETQ. The CDR3 runs 15 residues. Trimming cost V 0 bases and J 2 bases, with 12 bases left between them. The full variable domain, with the rest looked up from reference TRBV5-1 and TRBJ2-7, is KAGVTQTPRYLIKTRGQQVTLSCSPISGHRSVSWYQQTPGQGLQFLFEYFSETQRNKGNFPGRFSGRQFSNSRSEMNVSTLELGDSALYLCASSLDPAGPYEQYFGPGTRLTVT.